The 4 T cell receptor beta chains below were found in one sample sequenced in a study of shared T cell receptors in the human thymus. Assay: immunoSEQ multiplex PCR; the TCRdb copy retains only in-frame clones and omits some. The data contain 700,000 or so clones, roughly 85% of them singletons. These data also featured in a second study, about human thymus T cells.

The sample consisted of thymocytes. The receptors stem from a girl under two years old with a congenital heart defect.

V and J are TRBV2 and TRBJ1-1, with unresolved D. The V and J ends lost 9 bases and 4 bases respectively, with 15 bases between them. Germline CDR1 and CDR2: SNHLY and FYNNEI. The CDR3 runs to 13 residues. The CDR3 loop is CARLRFERTEAFF. The CDR3 DNA reads as TGTGCCAGGCTCAGGTTCGAACGCACTGAAGCTTTCTTT. The whole variable domain, filled in from reference TRBV2 and TRBJ1-1, reads EPEVTQTPSHQVTQMGQEVILRCVPISNHLYFYWYRQILGQKVEFLVSFYNNEISEKSEIFDDQFSVERPDGSNFTLKIRSTKLEDSAMYFCARLRFERTEAFFGQGTRLTVV.

The gene calls are TRBV5-4 and TRBJ2-1; D is undetermined. This CDR3 region has 13 residues. The germline CDR1 and CDR2 sequences are SGHNT and YYREEE (reference sequence). With 4 bases removed from V and 1 base from J, the gap between germline ends came to 6 bases. As DNA, the CDR3 is TGTGCCAGCAGCGTCGGGTCCTACAATGAGCAGTTCTTC. It encodes CASSVGSYNEQFF.

The V call is TRBV27, the J call TRBJ2-6; D possibly corresponds to TRBD1 (5 bases). The CDR3 extends over 18 amino acids. Germline values: CDR1 MNHEY, CDR2 SMNVEV (reference sequence). Trimming cost V 4 bases and J 0 bases, with 16 bases left between them. Written as DNA, the CDR3 is TGTGCCAGCAGTTCACACCAGGGTCTAGGCTCTGGGGCCAACGTCCTGACTTTC. Its translation: CASSSHQGLGSGANVLTF.

The V call is TRBV4-3, the J call TRBJ2-5; a weak D match, TRBD2 (5 bases). The CDR3 covers 15 residues. CDR1 LGHNA and CDR2 YSLEER come from the germline V gene. The V end was cut by 3 bases, the J end by 0 bases, with 11 bases between. The DNA for the CDR3 is TGCGCCAGCAGCCAGGGAAGCGGTTACCAAGAGACCCAGTACTTC. It codes for CASSQGSGYQETQYF.